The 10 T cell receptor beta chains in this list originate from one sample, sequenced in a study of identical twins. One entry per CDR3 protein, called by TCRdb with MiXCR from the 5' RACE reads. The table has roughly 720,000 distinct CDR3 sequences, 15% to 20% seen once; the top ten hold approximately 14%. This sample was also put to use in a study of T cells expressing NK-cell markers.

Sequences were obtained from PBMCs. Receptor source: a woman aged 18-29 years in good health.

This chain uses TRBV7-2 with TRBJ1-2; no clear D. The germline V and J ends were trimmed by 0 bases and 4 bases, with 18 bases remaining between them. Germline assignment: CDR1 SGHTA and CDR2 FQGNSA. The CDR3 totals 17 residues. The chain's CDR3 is CASSLANAGRLSYGYTF. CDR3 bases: TGTGCCAGCAGCTTAGCGAACGCAGGTCGTCTCAGCTATGGCTACACCTTC.

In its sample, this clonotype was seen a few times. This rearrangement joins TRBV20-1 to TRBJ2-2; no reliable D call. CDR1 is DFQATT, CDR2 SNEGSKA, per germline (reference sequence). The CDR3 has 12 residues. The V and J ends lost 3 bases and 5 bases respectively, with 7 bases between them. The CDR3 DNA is TGCAGTGCTAGGCCGGATACCGGGGAGCTGTTTTTT. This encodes CSARPDTGELFF.

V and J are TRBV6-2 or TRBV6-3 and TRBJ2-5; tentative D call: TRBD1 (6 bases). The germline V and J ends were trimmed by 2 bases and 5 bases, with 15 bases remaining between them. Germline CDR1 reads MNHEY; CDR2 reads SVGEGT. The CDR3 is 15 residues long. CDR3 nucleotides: TGTGCCAGCAGTTACCGGGGACCGCAGGGGGAGACCCAGTACTTC. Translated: CASSYRGPQGETQYF.

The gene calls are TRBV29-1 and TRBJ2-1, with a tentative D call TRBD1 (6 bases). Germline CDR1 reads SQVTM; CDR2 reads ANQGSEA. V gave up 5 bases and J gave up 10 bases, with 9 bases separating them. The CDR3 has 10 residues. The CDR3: CSVPGTEQFF. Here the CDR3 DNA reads TGCAGCGTTCCGGGGACAGAGCAGTTCTTC.

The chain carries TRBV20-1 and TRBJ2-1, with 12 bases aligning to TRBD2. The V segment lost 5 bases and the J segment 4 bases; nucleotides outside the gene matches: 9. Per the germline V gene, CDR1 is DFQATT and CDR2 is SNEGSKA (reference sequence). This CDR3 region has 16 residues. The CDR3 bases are TGCAGTGCTTGGACTAGCGGGAAGGGTGAATACAATGAGCAGTTCTTC. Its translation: CSAWTSGKGEYNEQFF.

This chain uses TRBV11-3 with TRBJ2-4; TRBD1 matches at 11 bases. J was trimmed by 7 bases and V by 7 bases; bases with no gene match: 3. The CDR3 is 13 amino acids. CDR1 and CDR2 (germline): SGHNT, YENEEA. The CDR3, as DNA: TGTGCCAGCAACGGACAGGGGGCGAACATTCAGTACTTC. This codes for CASNGQGANIQYF.

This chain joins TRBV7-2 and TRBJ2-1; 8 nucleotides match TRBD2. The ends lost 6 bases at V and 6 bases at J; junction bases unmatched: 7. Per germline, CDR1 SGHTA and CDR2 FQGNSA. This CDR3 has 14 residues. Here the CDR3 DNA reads TGTGCCAGCAGTCCCAGCGGGAGAGGCAATGAGCAGTTCTTC. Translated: CASSPSGRGNEQFF.

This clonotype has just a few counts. CDR3 DNA: TGTGCCAGCAGTCCTGTCCCGAGCAATGAGCAGTTCTTC. It specifies CASSPVPSNEQFF. The chain joins TRBV12-3 or TRBV12-4 to TRBJ2-1, with D hard to call. V shed 5 bases and J shed 6 bases, with 11 bases lying between them. The CDR3 contains 13 residues.

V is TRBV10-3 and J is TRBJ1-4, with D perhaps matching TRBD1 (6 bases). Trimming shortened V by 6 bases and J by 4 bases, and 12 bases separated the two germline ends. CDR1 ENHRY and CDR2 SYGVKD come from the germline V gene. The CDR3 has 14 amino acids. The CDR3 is CAISPTGNNEKLFF. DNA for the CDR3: TGTGCCATCAGCCCCACAGGGAATAATGAAAAACTGTTTTTT.

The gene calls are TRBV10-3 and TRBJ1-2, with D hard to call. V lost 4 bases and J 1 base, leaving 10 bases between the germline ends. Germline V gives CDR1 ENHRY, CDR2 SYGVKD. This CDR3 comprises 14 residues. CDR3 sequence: CAISGATVNYGYTF. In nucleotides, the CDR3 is TGTGCCATCAGTGGGGCAACAGTTAACTATGGCTACACCTTC.